This T cell receptor beta chain stems from a study of blood T cell repertoires in COVID-19. Produced via immunoSEQ multiplex PCR; TCRdb's table is partial and in-frame only. This sample carries about 200,000 clones, roughly 90% of them seen once, and the ten largest clones take 7.5% to 10%. From germline, CDR1 is SGHRS and CDR2 YFSETQ. This CDR3 spans 14 amino acids. Between the trimmed V and J ends, which lost 3 bases and 3 bases, there was a span of 12 bases. This receptor was obtained from a woman aged 18-30 years who had recovered from COVID-19. The V gene is TRBV5-1, the J gene TRBJ1-1; D possibly corresponds to TRBD1 (6 bases). Source material: PBMCs or T cells enriched from blood (not recorded which). The DNA for the CDR3 is TGCGCCAGCAGCTCATCCAGGGGTGACACTGAAGCTTTCTTT. Translation gives CASSSSRGDTEAFF.